The 26 T cell receptor beta chains below all came from one sample that was sequenced in a study of cytomegalovirus exposure and HLA in healthy donors. Primers included in the PCR were 60 Vbeta and 13 Jbeta primers. Profiled with immunoSEQ multiplex PCR; TCRdb holds only in-frame clones, not every one. Counted here are 120,000 or so clones, approximately 76% occurring once; the ten biggest clones make up about 16%. Sequencing was performed on PBMCs. These TCRs come from a man aged 45 to 65 in good health and CMV-seropositive.

This clone appeared a few times. The rearrangement joins TRBV15 to TRBJ2-1; no clear D gene. V was trimmed by 3 bases and J by 0 bases, leaving 12 bases between them. The CDR3 is 16 amino acids. Germline V gene data show CDR1 as LNHNV and CDR2 as YYDKDF (reference sequence). The CDR3 coding sequence is TGTGCCACCAGCAGCCAAAACAGAATCTCCTACAATGAGCAGTTCTTC. As protein: CATSSQNRISYNEQFF.

This rearrangement joins TRBV2 to TRBJ1-1, with 7 bases aligning to TRBD1. CDR3 length: 13 residues. J gave up 4 bases and V 5 bases, and 4 bases lay outside the gene matches. Germline V CDR1 and CDR2: SNHLY, FYNNEI. DNA for the CDR3: TGTGCCAGCAGTAATCAGGGGGTCACTGAAGCTTTCTTT. As protein: CASSNQGVTEAFF.

The CDR3 DNA reads TGTGCCAGCTCCAACAACCCCCCCGATACGCAGTATTTT. It is translated as CASSNNPPDTQYF. The V and J genes are TRBV13 and TRBJ2-3; D uncertain. Germline CDR1 and CDR2: PRHDT and FYEKMQ (reference sequence). The CDR3 consists of 13 residues. V was shortened by 8 bases and J by 6 bases, with 15 bases between the two germline ends.

The V call is TRBV5-1, the J call TRBJ1-1, with D possibly matching TRBD1 (6 bases). CDR1 and CDR2 (germline): SGHRS, YFSETQ. This CDR3 has 14 amino acids. Trimming took 2 bases from V and 1 from J, leaving 9 bases between them. For the CDR3, the DNA is TGCGCCAGCAGCTTAGGGGGGGGGAACACTGAAGCTTTCTTT. Translating gives CASSLGGGNTEAFF.

The chain recombines TRBV2 with TRBJ1-1, with TRBD1 as a possible D gene (6 bases). Germline values: CDR1 SNHLY, CDR2 FYNNEI. The ends were cut back, 3 bases at V and 0 bases at J, with 8 bases in the middle. This CDR3 is built from 14 residues. The chain's CDR3 is CASSDQGLNTEAFF. The CDR3 nucleotides are TGTGCCAGCAGTGATCAGGGGCTGAACACTGAAGCTTTCTTT.

J is TRBJ2-1 and V is TRBV5-6; maybe TRBD2 (6 bases). This CDR3 has 17 amino acids. Germline-derived CDR1 and CDR2 are SGHDT and YYEEEE. Trimming stripped 4 bases from V and 0 bases from J, with 17 bases between. The CDR3 sequence is CASSPRGWVPSYNEQFF. CDR3 sequence (DNA): TGTGCCAGCAGCCCCCGGGGGTGGGTACCCTCCTACAATGAGCAGTTCTTC.

The chain couples TRBV7-9 to TRBJ1-3; 7 bases agree with TRBD1. V shed 0 bases and J 4 bases; nucleotides not matched to a gene: 6. This CDR3 is 16 amino acids long. Germline loops: CDR1 SEHNR, CDR2 FQNEAQ (reference sequence). CDR3 DNA: TGTGCCAGCAGCTTAGCGAGCCAGGGGGACGGAAACACCATATATTTT. It codes for CASSLASQGDGNTIYF.

The genes are TRBV28 and TRBJ1-4, with 8 bases matching TRBD1. Trimming removed 3 bases from V and 7 bases from J; junction bases left unmatched: 7. CDR3 length equals 15 residues. In germline, CDR1 is MDHEN, CDR2 SYDVKM. CDR3 residues: CASSFEGQAIEKLFF. The CDR3 DNA sequence: TGTGCCAGCAGTTTTGAGGGACAGGCTATTGAAAAACTGTTTTTT.

This chain uses TRBV14 with TRBJ1-6, with D uncertain. With 0 bases removed from V and 7 bases from J, the gap between germline ends came to 7 bases. Germline CDR1 SGHDN, CDR2 FVKESK. The CDR3 spans 14 residues. The CDR3 sequence: CASSQDRINSPLHF. The CDR3, as DNA: TGTGCCAGCAGCCAAGACAGAATAAATTCACCCCTCCACTTT. Variable domain in full (rest from reference TRBV14 and TRBJ1-6): EAGVTQFPSHSVIEKGQTVTLRCDPISGHDNLYWYRRVMGKEIKFLLHFVKESKQDESGMPNNRFLAERTGGTYSTLKVQPAELEDSGVYFCASSQDRINSPLHFGNGTRLTVT.

The chain recombines TRBV19 with TRBJ2-1, with D perhaps TRBD2 (6 bases). The germline gives CDR1 LNHDA, CDR2 SQIVND (reference sequence). This CDR3 spans 15 amino acids. V lost 1 base to trimming and J lost 9 bases, with 16 bases between them. This chain's CDR3 is CASSIAPTSSGEQFF. The CDR3 nucleotides read TGTGCCAGTAGTATAGCCCCGACTAGTTCGGGTGAGCAGTTCTTC.

V is TRBV6-1 and J is TRBJ2-2, with 8 bases aligning to TRBD2. V was pared by 4 bases and J by 3 bases, with 10 bases of the junction left unmatched. Germline V gene lookup returns CDR1 MNHNS and CDR2 SASEGT. This CDR3 has 17 amino acids. The CDR3 is CASSVAGGARDTGELFF. In DNA, the CDR3 is TGTGCCAGCAGTGTTGCGGGAGGAGCCAGGGACACCGGGGAGCTGTTTTTT.

This chain links TRBV27 with TRBJ2-2, with 8 bases identical to TRBD2. CDR1 is MNHEY and CDR2 is SMNVEV in the germline V gene (reference sequence). Germline trimming cut 4 bases from V and 1 base from J; bases unmatched to any gene: 2. This CDR3 is built from 15 residues. The CDR3 is CASSYSGMNTGELFF. CDR3 DNA: TGTGCCAGCAGTTATAGCGGGATGAACACCGGGGAGCTGTTTTTT.

The chain couples TRBV5-1 to TRBJ2-5, with a tentative D call TRBD2 (6 bases). Trimming removed 1 base from V and 6 bases from J, with 16 bases in between. Germline V gene sequence: CDR1 SGHRS, CDR2 YFSETQ. The CDR3 is 15 residues long. CDR3 protein: CASSLPTSFLQTQYF. In nucleotides, the CDR3 is TGCGCCAGCAGCTTGCCCACTAGCTTCCTCCAGACCCAGTACTTC.

There are a few counts of this clone. The V call is TRBV7-2, the J call TRBJ2-2; 7 bases are shared with TRBD2. Trimming at V came to 3 bases and at J to 1 base, leaving 5 bases not matched to a gene. Looked up from germline, CDR1 is SGHTA and CDR2 is FQGNSA. This CDR3 spans 16 amino acids. This CDR3 reads CASSFLGGRNTGELFF. Written as DNA, the CDR3 is TGTGCCAGCAGCTTCCTCGGGGGGAGGAACACCGGGGAGCTGTTTTTT. Full variable domain (remainder filled in from reference TRBV7-2 and TRBJ2-2): GAGVSQSPSNKVTEKGKDVELRCDPISGHTALYWYRQSLGQGLEFLIYFQGNSAPDKSGLPSDRFSAERTGGSVSTLTIQRTQQEDSAVYLCASSFLGGRNTGELFFGEGSRLTVL.

The rearrangement joins TRBV27 to TRBJ1-6; D may be TRBD1 (5 bases). V lost 6 bases, J lost 14 bases, and 11 bases lay in between. CDR3 length: 11 amino acids. Germline loops: CDR1 MNHEY, CDR2 SMNVEV (reference sequence). CDR3 DNA sequence: TGTGCCAGCAGGTTGGGGGGGACCCTCCACTTT. This gives the protein CASRLGGTLHF.

The gene calls are TRBV6-5 and TRBJ2-5; TRBD2 matches 10 bases. The CDR3 spans 12 residues. Germline V gives CDR1 MNHEY, CDR2 SVGAGI. The junction had 1 base not matched to a gene; V was cut back by 5 bases and J by 7 bases. Here the CDR3 reads CASSTSGVTQYF. The CDR3 DNA is TGTGCCAGCAGTACTAGCGGGGTGACCCAGTACTTC.

This clone was recorded only once. The chain links TRBV19 to TRBJ1-2, with D possibly TRBD1 on 5 matching bases. V was trimmed by 7 bases and J by 4 bases, leaving 16 bases between them. CDR3 size: 14 residues. Germline V gene sequence: CDR1 LNHDA, CDR2 SQIVND (reference sequence). CDR3 loop: CASNPGGEFYGYTF. CDR3 in DNA: TGTGCCAGTAACCCGGGGGGGGAATTCTATGGCTACACCTTC.

The rearrangement joins TRBV7-2 to TRBJ1-6; a possible D gene is TRBD1 (5 bases). V gave up 0 bases and J gave up 0 bases, with 6 bases separating them. CDR1 is SGHTA and CDR2 is FQGNSA in the germline V gene. The CDR3 is 16 residues long. In DNA, the CDR3 is TGTGCCAGCAGCTTAGCAGGGGTCTCCTATAATTCACCCCTCCACTTT. Amino acid sequence: CASSLAGVSYNSPLHF.

The J gene is TRBJ2-2, the V gene TRBV6-6; possibly TRBD2 for D (6 bases). The CDR3 has 16 amino acids. The V end lost 0 bases, the J end lost 6 bases, and 14 bases lay between the germline ends. Germline values: CDR1 MNHNY, CDR2 SVGAGI (reference sequence). The CDR3 protein is CASSYSGLGKPGELFF. The CDR3 DNA reads as TGTGCCAGCAGTTACTCGGGACTGGGGAAACCCGGGGAGCTGTTTTTT.

V is TRBV18 and J is TRBJ2-7; 8 nucleotides align to TRBD1. This CDR3 comprises 15 residues. Germline V gene sequence: CDR1 KGHSH, CDR2 LQKENI. With 6 bases clipped from V and 0 bases from J, the junction kept 7 bases outside the gene matches. CDR3 loop: CASSPTGVSSYEQYF. The CDR3 region has the DNA TGTGCCAGCTCCCCGACAGGGGTGAGCTCCTACGAGCAGTACTTC.

This chain links TRBV9 with TRBJ1-1; possible D gene TRBD1, 5 bases. The CDR3 extends over 16 amino acids. V lost 3 bases and J lost 5, with 20 bases in between. Germline loops: CDR1 SGDLS, CDR2 YYNGEE. The CDR3 reads CASSAQRSGGRTEAFF. The CDR3 bases are TGTGCCAGCAGCGCCCAACGTTCGGGGGGTAGGACTGAAGCTTTCTTT.

The chain employs TRBV6-5 and TRBJ1-2; possibly TRBD1 for D (5 bases). Deletions cut 5 bases from V and 3 bases from J, with 13 bases between. CDR3 length equals 14 residues. Germline values: CDR1 MNHEY, CDR2 SVGAGI. This CDR3 is CASSKRQGDYGYTF. CDR3 nucleotide sequence: TGTGCCAGCAGTAAGAGGCAGGGCGACTATGGCTACACCTTC.

This clone was recorded once. The rearrangement joins TRBV13 to TRBJ2-2; maybe TRBD2 (6 bases). This CDR3 region has 15 residues. Trimming pared 5 bases from V and 5 bases from J, leaving 15 bases between. Germline V lookup: CDR1 PRHDT, CDR2 FYEKMQ (reference sequence). CDR3 residues: CASSLYGGGTGELFF. CDR3 DNA sequence: TGTGCCAGCAGCCTATACGGGGGAGGAACCGGGGAGCTGTTTTTT.

This chain connects TRBV10-2 to TRBJ2-7, with D hard to call. Germline V gives CDR1 WSHSY, CDR2 SAAADI. V was pared by 3 bases and J by 7 bases, with 16 bases between. The CDR3 is 14 residues long. The CDR3 sequence is CASSDHRAAKEQYF. CDR3 in DNA: TGCGCCAGCAGTGACCACAGAGCCGCTAAAGAGCAGTACTTC.

The chain carries TRBV11-2 and TRBJ1-1, with D possibly TRBD1 on 6 matching bases. CDR3 size: 16 residues. Per the germline V gene, CDR1 is SGHAT and CDR2 is FQNNGV. Trimming took off 2 bases at V and 1 base at J, with 14 bases between the two ends. This CDR3 reads CASSLQRAGANTEAFF. CDR3 nucleotides: TGTGCCAGCAGCTTACAAAGGGCAGGGGCGAACACTGAAGCTTTCTTT.

The chain is built from TRBV25-1 and TRBJ2-1, with 7 bases aligning to TRBD1. The CDR3 has 14 residues. Germline CDR1 and CDR2: MGHDK and SYGVNS. V trimming: 3 bases; J trimming: 4 bases; junction bases outside the gene matches: 3. In DNA form, the CDR3 reads TGTGCCAGCAGTGAGTCAGGGGGTTACAATGAGCAGTTCTTC. This encodes CASSESGGYNEQFF.